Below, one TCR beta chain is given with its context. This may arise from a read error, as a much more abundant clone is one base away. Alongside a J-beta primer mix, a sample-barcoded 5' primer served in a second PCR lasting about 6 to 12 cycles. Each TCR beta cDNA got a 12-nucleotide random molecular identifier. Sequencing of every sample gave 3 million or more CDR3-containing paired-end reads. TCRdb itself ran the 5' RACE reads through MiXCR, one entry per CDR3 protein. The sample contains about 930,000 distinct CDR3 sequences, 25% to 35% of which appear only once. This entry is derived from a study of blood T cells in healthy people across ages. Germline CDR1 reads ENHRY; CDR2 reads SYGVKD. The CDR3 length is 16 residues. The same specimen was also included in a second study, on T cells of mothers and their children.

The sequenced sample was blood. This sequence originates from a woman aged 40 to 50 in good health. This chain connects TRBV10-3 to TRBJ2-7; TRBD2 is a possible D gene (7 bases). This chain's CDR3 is CVISGGGGFRSYEQYF. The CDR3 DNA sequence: TGTGTCATCAGTGGAGGGGGGGGGTTCCGTTCCTACGAGCAGTACTTC.